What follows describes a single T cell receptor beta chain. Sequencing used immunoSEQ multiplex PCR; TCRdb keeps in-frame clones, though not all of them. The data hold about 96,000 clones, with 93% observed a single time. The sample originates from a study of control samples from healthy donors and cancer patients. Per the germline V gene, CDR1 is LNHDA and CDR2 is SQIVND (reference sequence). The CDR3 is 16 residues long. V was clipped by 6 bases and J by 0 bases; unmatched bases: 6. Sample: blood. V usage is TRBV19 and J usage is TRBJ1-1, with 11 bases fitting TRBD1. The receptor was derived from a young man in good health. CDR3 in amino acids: CASRLGTGGMNTEAFF. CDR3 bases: TGTGCCAGTAGGTTAGGGACAGGGGGGATGAACACTGAAGCTTTCTTT.